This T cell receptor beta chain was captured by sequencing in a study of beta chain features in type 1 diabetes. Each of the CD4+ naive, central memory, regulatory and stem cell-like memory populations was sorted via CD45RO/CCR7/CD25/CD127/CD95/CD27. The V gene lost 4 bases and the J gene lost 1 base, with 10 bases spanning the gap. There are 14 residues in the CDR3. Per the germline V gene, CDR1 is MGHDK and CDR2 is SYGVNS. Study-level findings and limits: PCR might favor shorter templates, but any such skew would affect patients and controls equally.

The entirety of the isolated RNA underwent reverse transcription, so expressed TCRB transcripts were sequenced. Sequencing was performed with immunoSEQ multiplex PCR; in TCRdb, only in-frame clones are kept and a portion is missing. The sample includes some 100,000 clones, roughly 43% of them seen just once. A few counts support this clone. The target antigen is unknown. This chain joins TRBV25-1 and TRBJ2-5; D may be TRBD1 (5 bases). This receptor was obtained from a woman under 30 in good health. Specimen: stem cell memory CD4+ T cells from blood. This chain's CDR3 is CASSAQGSQETQYF. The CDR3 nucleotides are TGTGCCAGCAGTGCTCAGGGTTCCCAAGAGACCCAGTACTTC.